Listed below are T cell receptor beta chains from one sample, sequenced in a study of shared clonotypes between healthy human individuals. Here immunoSEQ multiplex PCR was the method, and the copy in TCRdb shows in-frame clones only, minus some. Among roughly 1,100,000 clones, more than 60% were seen once, and the ten largest hold approximately 1.5%. The material sequenced was memory CD4+ T cells sorted from blood. These receptors came from a young man in good health. Both conserved end residues are trimmed from each CDR3. D genes are given only for firm matches. Some rows have no size entry. The others give once, few or many, or a class for an expanded clone.

V gene	clone size	J gene	D gene	CDR3 protein
TRBV29-1	NA	TRBJ1-5	NA	SVSRGNSNQPQH
TRBV6-6	once	TRBJ2-2	NA	ASSSRTGELF
TRBV5-1	NA	TRBJ2-1	TRBD2	ASSLVAGVAYNEQF
TRBV2	once	TRBJ1-2	TRBD1	ASRDRVFYGYT
TRBV5-1	NA	TRBJ2-7	NA	ASSLAEWTSYEQY
TRBV7-8	once	TRBJ1-2	NA	ASSLTDRNYGYT
TRBV7-9	many	TRBJ2-5	NA	ASSLDQGGTQY
TRBV11-2	NA	TRBJ2-5	NA	ASSPNGVETQY
TRBV7-9	NA	TRBJ1-6	TRBD1	ASSRGWTGGNSPLH
TRBV30	once	TRBJ2-5	TRBD2	AWRSGVSQETQY
TRBV10-3	NA	TRBJ2-3	TRBD2	AISLLGLAGTDTQY
TRBV4-1	NA	TRBJ2-1	TRBD2	ASSQGQGLAAPYNEQF
TRBV5-8	NA	TRBJ2-7	NA	ASSLAGGPYEQY
TRBV28	NA	TRBJ2-5	TRBD1	ASSPPGGQETQY
TRBV7-2	NA	TRBJ1-2	TRBD1	ASSLGTGLGYT
TRBV29-1	NA	TRBJ2-2	NA	SAQIDRGQVGGELF
TRBV19	once	TRBJ1-2	NA	ASRRGMDRNYGYT
TRBV5-1	NA	TRBJ2-5	NA	ASSLDSRGETQY
TRBV7-8	NA	TRBJ1-5	NA	ASSFLGQQPQH
TRBV19	NA	TRBJ1-1	NA	ATSLGRNTEAF
TRBV2	NA	TRBJ2-2	NA	ASRVKSQTGTGELF
TRBV19	few	TRBJ1-1	TRBD1	ASSIRQGGMNTEAF
TRBV7-9	NA	NA	NA	ASSPNYDEQY
TRBV6-1	NA	TRBJ2-3	TRBD2	ASSGGRAADTQY
TRBV5-5	NA	TRBJ2-1	NA	ASSLASGPTGNEQF
TRBV4-1	NA	TRBJ1-5	NA	ASSQGQDPGVRPQH
TRBV2	few	TRBJ1-1	NA	ASSLQGNEAF